This T cell receptor beta chain comes out of a study of blood T cell repertoires in COVID-19. About the research overall: T cells, B-cell-depleted T cells, or PBMCs provided the cDNA or gDNA that served as material.

Produced via immunoSEQ multiplex PCR; TCRdb's table is partial and in-frame only. The data contain roughly 120,000 clones, approximately 85% of them singletons. Germline V gene data show CDR1 as MNHEY and CDR2 as SVGAGI. The CDR3 has 14 residues. Germline trimming cut 3 bases from V and 7 bases from J; bases unmatched to any gene: 6. This clonotype was sampled from a man in his forties with acute or convalescent COVID-19. What was sequenced was peripheral blood. The gene calls are TRBV6-5 and TRBJ1-5; 7 bases align to TRBD1. Here the CDR3 DNA reads TGTGCCAGCAGTTATAACAGGGGAAACCAGCCCCAGCATTTT. Translation gives CASSYNRGNQPQHF.